The 20 T cell receptor beta chains given below trace back to one sample, sequenced in a study of human T cells and chemical hapten exposure. Time point reported: pre-sensitization, week 0. Sample treatment: therapeutic diphenylcyclopropenone sensitization with weekly scalp DPC. TCRdb processed the RACE reads anew with MiXCR; each CDR3 protein has one entry. The sample gives 62,000 or so distinct CDR3 sequences, about 10% of which show up once; 4.5% to 5.5% is in the top ten. The sequenced sample was whole blood, obtained in connection with sensitization to the hapten diphenylcyclopropenone (DPC). These receptors all come from a woman between 50 and 59 years old with alopecia areata. Some clones in this sample may be carry-over from other donors' samples.

The rearrangement uses TRBV5-1 and TRBJ1-1, with TRBD1 matching over 7 bases. V trimming: 0 bases; J trimming: 5 bases; junction bases outside the gene matches: 7. The CDR3 spans 15 residues. CDR1 is SGHRS and CDR2 is YFSETQ in the germline V gene. CDR3 sequence (DNA): TGCGCCAGCAGCTTGGACAGGGGTTCGGGAACTGAAGCTTTCTTT. As protein: CASSLDRGSGTEAFF.

This clonotype was detected many times. The J gene is TRBJ1-1, the V gene TRBV12-3 or TRBV12-4; no definite D call. The CDR3 totals 12 residues. V was pared by 2 bases and J by 7 bases, with 8 bases between. In DNA, the CDR3 is TGTGCCAGCAGTTTATCCCAGAGTGAAGCTTTCTTT. It specifies CASSLSQSEAFF.

There are a few counts of this clonotype. This chain joins TRBV15 and TRBJ2-3, with D maybe TRBD1 (6 bases). The CDR3 loop spans 15 amino acids. Germline assignment: CDR1 LNHNV and CDR2 YYDKDF (reference sequence). V was clipped by 3 bases and J by 5 bases, with 15 bases between them. This chain's CDR3 is CATSSAGGWVDTQYF. The CDR3 DNA reads as TGTGCCACCAGCAGCGCTGGGGGCTGGGTAGATACGCAGTATTTT.

This clonotype was counted at least ten times. The chain employs TRBV20-1 and TRBJ2-7, with D possibly called TRBD1 or TRBD2 (5 bases each). The ends were cut back, 6 bases at V and 2 bases at J, with 14 bases in the middle. The CDR3 is 13 amino acids. Looked up from germline, CDR1 is DFQATT and CDR2 is SNEGSKA (reference sequence). In nucleotides, the CDR3 is TGCAGTGCCGTTCCGGGACCAACCTACGAGCAGTACTTC. It translates to CSAVPGPTYEQYF.

The CDR3 DNA sequence: TGTGCCAGCAGTTTATGGTCGGGCTATGGCTACACCTTC. This codes for CASSLWSGYGYTF. The chain has TRBV28 and TRBJ1-2; the D is unclear. Germline assignment: CDR1 MDHEN and CDR2 SYDVKM. V lost 0 bases, J lost 4 bases, and 6 bases lay in between. This CDR3 spans 13 amino acids.

The chain combines TRBV15 with TRBJ2-1; D might be TRBD2 (6 bases). Trimming took off 1 base at V and 0 bases at J, with 10 bases between the two ends. Per the germline V gene, CDR1 is LNHNV and CDR2 is YYDKDF (reference sequence). This CDR3 is 16 amino acids long. Here the CDR3 DNA reads TGTGCCACCAGCAGAGCCGCCGGGAGCTCCTACAATGAGCAGTTCTTC. It specifies CATSRAAGSSYNEQFF.

This clonotype was detected ten times or more. The gene calls are TRBV28 and TRBJ1-5; the D gene is possibly TRBD1 (6 bases). Trimming left V 8 bases short and J 0 bases short, with 8 bases between. Germline V lookup: CDR1 MDHEN, CDR2 SYDVKM. This CDR3 spans 13 amino acids. CDR3 coding DNA: TGTGCCAGCGGGACATATAGCAATCAGCCCCAGCATTTT. Translating gives CASGTYSNQPQHF.

The chain combines TRBV7-2 with TRBJ1-4; D remains unclear. The V end lost 2 bases, the J end lost 5 bases, and 18 bases lay between the germline ends. CDR1 is SGHTA, CDR2 FQGNSA, per germline. The CDR3 runs to 17 residues. CDR3 amino acids: CASSLSGTAYGNEKLFF. CDR3 in DNA: TGTGCCAGCAGCTTATCAGGAACGGCGTACGGAAATGAAAAACTGTTTTTT.

This clonotype occurred many times. The chain uses TRBV28 and TRBJ1-1; TRBD1 aligns across 9 bases. The CDR3 runs 17 residues. Trimming removed 5 bases from V and 3 bases from J; junction bases left unmatched: 13. The germline CDR1 and CDR2 sequences are MDHEN and SYDVKM. The DNA for the CDR3 is TGTGCCAGCAGTCCGGGACAGGGTTCTAGGCGGGACACTGAAGCTTTCTTT. Translating it yields CASSPGQGSRRDTEAFF. The variable domain in full, with the rest retrieved from reference TRBV28 and TRBJ1-1, is DVKVTQSSRYLVKRTGEKVFLECVQDMDHENMFWYRQDPGLGLRLIYFSYDVKMKEKGDIPEGYSVSREKKERFSLILESASTNQTSMYLCASSPGQGSRRDTEAFFGQGTRLTVV.

This clonotype was seen at least ten times. The junction departs from the called germline gene at one end, perhaps through a read error. This rearrangement joins TRBV4-2 to TRBJ2-2, with a possible D match to TRBD2 (5 bases). CDR1 LGHNA and CDR2 YNFKEQ come from the germline V gene. The CDR3 is 16 amino acids. The CDR3 nucleotides are TGTGCCAGCCGCCAGAGTCGGGATGAGAACACCGGGGAGCTGTTTTTT. This translates into CASRQSRDENTGELFF.

V gene TRBV5-1 combines with J gene TRBJ2-2; possibly TRBD2 for D (5 bases). The CDR3 extends over 15 amino acids. Germline CDR1 reads SGHRS; CDR2 reads YFSETQ. Trimming left V 1 base short and J 3 bases short, with 10 bases between. The CDR3 DNA follows: TGCGCCAGCAGCTTGTGGCAGGAGGACACCGGGGAGCTGTTTTTT. Translated: CASSLWQEDTGELFF. The variable domain in full, completed from reference TRBV5-1 and TRBJ2-2, reads KAGVTQTPRYLIKTRGQQVTLSCSPISGHRSVSWYQQTPGQGLQFLFEYFSETQRNKGNFPGRFSGRQFSNSRSEMNVSTLELGDSALYLCASSLWQEDTGELFFGEGSRLTVL.

This clonotype was seen many times. The chain couples TRBV7-2 to TRBJ1-5, with D maybe TRBD1 (5 bases). The CDR3 spans 15 residues. Germline V gives CDR1 SGHTA, CDR2 FQGNSA. Between the trimmed V and J ends, which lost 1 base and 2 bases, there was a span of 9 bases. CDR3 DNA sequence: TGTGCCAGCAGCTTAGGGCAGGGTCGCAATCAGCCCCAGCATTTT. This translates into CASSLGQGRNQPQHF.

The chain employs TRBV20-1 and TRBJ1-1; no firm D call. V lost 3 bases, J lost 5 bases, and 13 bases lay in between. Germline V gives CDR1 DFQATT, CDR2 SNEGSKA (reference sequence). This CDR3 comprises 13 residues. CDR3 DNA: TGCAGTGCTAGGGGCTGGAGTGGTACTGAAGCTTTCTTT. Translated, it gives CSARGWSGTEAFF.

The rearrangement uses TRBV27 and TRBJ1-1; TRBD1 aligns across 8 bases. Germline V gene sequence: CDR1 MNHEY, CDR2 SMNVEV (reference sequence). Unmatched junction bases numbered 11, after V lost 5 bases and J lost 6 bases. CDR3 length: 15 residues. CDR3 sequence: CASSPWTGTVPEAFF. CDR3 nucleotides: TGTGCCAGCAGTCCCTGGACAGGGACTGTGCCTGAAGCTTTCTTT.

This clonotype was seen more than once but under ten times. The rearrangement joins TRBV27 to TRBJ2-7; D perhaps matches TRBD1 (6 bases). In germline, CDR1 is MNHEY, CDR2 SMNVEV (reference sequence). The CDR3 extends over 11 amino acids. V was pared by 7 bases and J by 5 bases, with 9 bases between. Here the CDR3 reads CASTTGNEQYF. The CDR3 nucleotides read TGTGCCAGCACGACAGGAAACGAGCAGTACTTC.

This clonotype was counted at least ten times. The V call is TRBV4-1, the J call TRBJ2-3, with D tentatively TRBD1 or TRBD2 (9 bases each). Germline V gives CDR1 MGHRA, CDR2 YSYEKL. Deletions cut 0 bases from V and 2 bases from J, with 36 bases between. The CDR3 loop spans 24 amino acids. As DNA, the CDR3 is TGCGCCAGCAGCCAAGACCGGGGACAGGGCCTGAGTAGCGGGGGTTCCATACCCACAGATACGCAGTATTTT. This sequence encodes CASSQDRGQGLSSGGSIPTDTQYF.

This sequence joins TRBV5-5 and TRBJ2-3; 9 bases are shared with TRBD1. Trimming removed 4 bases from V and 1 base from J; junction bases left unmatched: 7. In germline, CDR1 is SGHKS, CDR2 YYEKEE (reference sequence). There are 16 residues in the CDR3. The DNA for the CDR3 is TGTGCCAGCAGCCCGGGGACAGGGACAGGCACAGATACGCAGTATTTT. The encoded protein is CASSPGTGTGTDTQYF.

The chain joins TRBV14 to TRBJ1-4, with D maybe TRBD1 (6 bases). V shed 3 bases and J shed 4 bases, with 15 bases lying between them. The CDR3 runs 16 residues. Germline V CDR1 and CDR2: SGHDN, FVKESK. CDR3 in amino acids: CASSHPGAAINEKLFF. The DNA for the CDR3 is TGTGCCAGCAGCCACCCAGGGGCAGCAATTAATGAAAAACTGTTTTTT.

Ten or more counts support this clonotype. The germline gene is not matched at one end of the junction; a read error may be the cause. The rearrangement links TRBV6-6 to TRBJ2-1; 13 bases align to TRBD2. Germline V gene lookup returns CDR1 MNHNY and CDR2 SVGAGI (reference sequence). CDR3 size: 14 residues. CDR3 in amino acids: CASSYTSGRAEYLF. In DNA form, the CDR3 reads TGTGCCAGCAGTTATACTAGCGGGAGGGCCGAGTACCTCTTC.

The chain recombines TRBV6-1 with TRBJ2-7, with D possibly TRBD2 on 5 matching bases. Germline values: CDR1 MNHNS, CDR2 SASEGT. With 6 bases removed from V and 7 bases from J, the gap between germline ends came to 13 bases. The CDR3 has 12 residues. CDR3 amino acids: CASSGMPGEQYF. CDR3 sequence (DNA): TGTGCCAGCAGCGGTATGCCGGGGGAGCAGTACTTC.